The sample holds a few counts of the clone carrying this TCR beta chain. Its antigen is not identified. The data were obtained in a study of CD8 T cells in ankylosing spondylitis. TCRdb redid the calling of the 5' RACE reads with MiXCR, one entry per CDR3 protein. Of around 390,000 distinct CDR3 sequences listed, more than 20% are singletons. Broader study findings: Roughly eight highly homologous variants made up a TCR beta motif that seemed to typify ankylosing spondylitis blood.

Per the germline V gene, CDR1 is KGHDR and CDR2 is SFDVKD. The CDR3 loop spans 16 amino acids. V was trimmed by 3 bases and J by 3 bases, leaving 17 bases between them. The receptor's source is a male donor with ankylosing spondylitis. The genes are TRBV24-1 and TRBJ2-7; D might be TRBD1 (6 bases). The sequencing input was blood, either unsorted or a sorted T cell fraction (not recorded which). The CDR3 is CATSDTTGKNFYEQYF. CDR3 DNA sequence: TGTGCCACCAGTGATACTACAGGGAAGAACTTCTACGAGCAGTACTTC.